This is a list of T cell receptor beta chains from one sample in a study of pediatric ulcerative colitis. Measured with immunoSEQ multiplex PCR; TCRdb has only the in-frame clones, and not every one. The repertoire holds tens of thousands of clones, with more than 75% as singletons. The material sequenced was blood. These receptors were collected from a boy aged 10-17 years who was a control in a study of pediatric ulcerative colitis. Both conserved end residues are part of each CDR3. D genes are given only for firm matches. Where a row states a size, it is once, few, many or the class of an expanded clone; other rows omit it.

v_call: TRBV28; d_call: .; clone_size: .; j_call: TRBJ2-4; cdr3_aa: CASNPRQAKNIQYF; cdr3_nt: TGTGCCAGCAATCCCAGACAGGCCAAAAACATTCAGTACTTC
v_call: TRBV11-1; d_call: .; clone_size: .; j_call: TRBJ2-2; cdr3_aa: CASLSSLSSNTGELFF; cdr3_nt: TGTGCCAGCTTGTCCAGCCTCTCCTCGAACACCGGGGAGCTGTTTTTT
v_call: TRBV5-4; d_call: TRBD1; clone_size: .; j_call: TRBJ2-7; cdr3_aa: CASSWEGQGYEQYF; cdr3_nt: TGTGCCAGCAGCTGGGAAGGACAGGGGTACGAGCAGTACTTC
v_call: TRBV7-9; d_call: .; clone_size: .; j_call: TRBJ2-7; cdr3_aa: CASSKGEFYEQYF; cdr3_nt: TGTGCCAGCAGCAAGGGAGAGTTCTACGAGCAGTACTTC
v_call: TRBV10-3; d_call: .; clone_size: .; j_call: TRBJ2-2; cdr3_aa: CAITFHTGELFF; cdr3_nt: TGTGCCATCACCTTCCACACCGGGGAGCTGTTTTTT
v_call: TRBV27; d_call: .; clone_size: .; j_call: TRBJ1-4; cdr3_aa: CASTIYFGDEKLFF; cdr3_nt: TGTGCCAGCACTATTTATTTCGGTGATGAAAAACTGTTTTTT
v_call: TRBV28; d_call: TRBD1; clone_size: .; j_call: TRBJ2-2; cdr3_aa: CASRTPGQGAAGELFF; cdr3_nt: TGTGCCAGCAGGACCCCGGGACAGGGGGCGGCCGGGGAGCTGTTTTTT
v_call: TRBV27; d_call: .; clone_size: few; j_call: TRBJ1-1; cdr3_aa: CASSFGGLGEAFF; cdr3_nt: TGTGCCAGCAGTTTCGGGGGCCTGGGTGAAGCTTTCTTT
v_call: TRBV18; d_call: .; clone_size: .; j_call: TRBJ1-2; cdr3_aa: CASSPRDGGGYTF; cdr3_nt: TGTGCCAGCTCACCGCGAGACGGGGGTGGCTACACCTTC
v_call: TRBV19; d_call: .; clone_size: .; j_call: TRBJ2-1; cdr3_aa: CASSWGTYNEQFF; cdr3_nt: TGTGCCAGTAGTTGGGGGACGTACAATGAGCAGTTCTTC
v_call: TRBV2; d_call: .; clone_size: .; j_call: TRBJ1-6; cdr3_aa: CASSEGSGLNNSPLHF; cdr3_nt: TGTGCCAGCAGTGAAGGTTCGGGGCTCAATAATTCACCCCTCCACTTT
v_call: TRBV29-1; d_call: .; clone_size: once; j_call: TRBJ2-3; cdr3_aa: CSVDSGFMPDTQYF; cdr3_nt: TGCAGCGTTGATTCAGGGTTCATGCCAGATACGCAGTATTTT
v_call: TRBV7-2; d_call: .; clone_size: .; j_call: TRBJ1-1; cdr3_aa: CASSLAVGPSEAFF; cdr3_nt: TGTGCCAGCAGCTTAGCGGTAGGACCTAGCGAAGCTTTCTTT
v_call: TRBV7-8; d_call: .; clone_size: .; j_call: TRBJ1-4; cdr3_aa: CASSSGALRDEKLFF; cdr3_nt: TGTGCCAGCAGCTCAGGGGCACTGCGGGATGAAAAACTGTTTTTT
v_call: TRBV18; d_call: .; clone_size: .; j_call: TRBJ2-7; cdr3_aa: CASSAHSSSYEQYF; cdr3_nt: TGTGCCAGCTCAGCACACAGCAGCTCCTACGAGCAGTACTTC
v_call: TRBV7-9; d_call: TRBD2; clone_size: .; j_call: TRBJ2-7; cdr3_aa: CASSPREGPRAPYEQYF; cdr3_nt: TGTGCCAGCAGCCCCAGGGAGGGACCCAGGGCCCCCTACGAGCAGTACTTC
v_call: TRBV19; d_call: TRBD2; clone_size: .; j_call: TRBJ2-2; cdr3_aa: CASSIARLAGDTGELFF; cdr3_nt: TGTGCCAGTAGTATCGCAAGACTAGCGGGAGATACCGGGGAGCTGTTTTTT
v_call: TRBV7-9; d_call: .; clone_size: .; j_call: TRBJ1-4; cdr3_aa: CASSLNPGEKLFF; cdr3_nt: TGTGCCAGCAGCTTAAATCCCGGGGAAAAACTGTTTTTT
v_call: TRBV19; d_call: .; clone_size: few; j_call: TRBJ1-1; cdr3_aa: CASSIPVIRGMNTEAFF; cdr3_nt: TGTGCCAGTAGTATACCTGTCATCCGAGGGATGAACACTGAAGCTTTCTTT
v_call: TRBV5-1; d_call: .; clone_size: .; j_call: TRBJ2-3; cdr3_aa: CASSLDSGALADTQYF; cdr3_nt: TGCGCCAGCAGCTTGGATTCCGGGGCTTTAGCAGATACGCAGTATTTT
v_call: TRBV18; d_call: .; clone_size: .; j_call: TRBJ2-3; cdr3_aa: CASSPPMADTQYF; cdr3_nt: TGTGCCAGCTCACCCCCCATGGCAGATACGCAGTATTTT
v_call: TRBV30; d_call: .; clone_size: .; j_call: TRBJ1-6; cdr3_aa: CAWNSGNPSYNSPLHF; cdr3_nt: TGTGCCTGGAACTCAGGGAACCCCTCCTATAATTCACCCCTCCACTTT
v_call: TRBV4-1; d_call: .; clone_size: .; j_call: TRBJ1-1; cdr3_aa: CASSLPRASEAFF; cdr3_nt: TGCGCCAGCAGCCTACCACGGGCCTCTGAAGCTTTCTTT
v_call: TRBV28; d_call: .; clone_size: .; j_call: TRBJ2-7; cdr3_aa: CASSFVGDTSYEQYF; cdr3_nt: TGTGCCAGCAGTTTCGTAGGGGATACGTCCTACGAGCAGTACTTC
v_call: TRBV5-8; d_call: .; clone_size: .; j_call: TRBJ2-7; cdr3_aa: CASSRGRASNYEQYF; cdr3_nt: TGTGCCAGCAGCAGGGGCAGGGCCTCTAACTACGAGCAGTACTTC
v_call: TRBV2; d_call: .; clone_size: .; j_call: TRBJ1-4; cdr3_aa: CASSHPQATNEKLFF; cdr3_nt: TGTGCCAGCAGTCACCCCCAGGCAACTAATGAAAAACTGTTTTTT
v_call: TRBV4-3; d_call: .; clone_size: medium-sized; j_call: TRBJ2-7; cdr3_aa: CASSGPTREQYF; cdr3_nt: TGCGCCAGCAGCGGGCCGACTCGGGAGCAGTACTTC
v_call: TRBV12-5; d_call: .; clone_size: .; j_call: TRBJ1-2; cdr3_aa: CASGSAHLDSSHGYTF; cdr3_nt: TGTGCTAGTGGTTCCGCCCATCTTGACAGTTCCCATGGCTACACCTTC
v_call: TRBV4-3; d_call: .; clone_size: once; j_call: TRBJ2-7; cdr3_aa: CASSQASGERYEQYF; cdr3_nt: TGCGCCAGCAGCCAAGCCTCAGGGGAGCGCTACGAGCAGTACTTC
v_call: TRBV4-3; d_call: TRBD2; clone_size: .; j_call: TRBJ2-3; cdr3_aa: CASSQDAGDTDTQYF; cdr3_nt: TGCGCCAGCAGCCAAGATGCGGGGGACACAGATACGCAGTATTTT
v_call: TRBV5-6; d_call: TRBD1; clone_size: .; j_call: TRBJ2-2; cdr3_aa: CASSLGTETGELFF; cdr3_nt: TGTGCCAGCAGCCTCGGGACAGAAACCGGGGAGCTGTTTTTT
v_call: TRBV9; d_call: .; clone_size: .; j_call: TRBJ2-1; cdr3_aa: CASSVNPSADNEQFF; cdr3_nt: TGTGCCAGCAGCGTTAATCCTAGCGCTGACAATGAGCAGTTCTTC
v_call: TRBV27; d_call: .; clone_size: .; j_call: TRBJ1-1; cdr3_aa: CASRPSMSTEAFF; cdr3_nt: TGTGCCAGCAGGCCTTCCATGAGCACTGAAGCTTTCTTT
v_call: TRBV5-5; d_call: .; clone_size: .; j_call: TRBJ2-7; cdr3_aa: CASSFRGSEMYEQYF; cdr3_nt: TGTGCCAGCAGCTTTCGGGGTAGCGAGATGTACGAGCAGTACTTC
v_call: TRBV6-1; d_call: .; clone_size: .; j_call: TRBJ2-7; cdr3_aa: CASSSLSYEQYF; cdr3_nt: TGTGCCAGCAGTTCTCTGTCCTACGAGCAGTACTTC
v_call: TRBV4-1; d_call: .; clone_size: .; j_call: TRBJ2-7; cdr3_aa: CASSQGPSYEQYF; cdr3_nt: TGCGCCAGCAGCCAGGGACCCTCCTACGAGCAGTACTTC
v_call: TRBV5-1; d_call: .; clone_size: .; j_call: TRBJ2-3; cdr3_aa: CASSLPAGDTQYF; cdr3_nt: TGCGCCAGCAGCTTGCCAGCAGGGGATACGCAGTATTTT
v_call: TRBV18; d_call: .; clone_size: .; j_call: TRBJ1-1; cdr3_aa: CASSPWGGTEAFF; cdr3_nt: TGTGCCAGCTCACCATGGGGGGGGACTGAAGCTTTCTTT
v_call: TRBV27; d_call: .; clone_size: .; j_call: TRBJ2-2; cdr3_aa: CASSLYGTQNTGELFF; cdr3_nt: TGTGCCAGCAGTTTATATGGGACGCAGAACACCGGGGAGCTGTTTTTT
v_call: TRBV27; d_call: .; clone_size: few; j_call: TRBJ1-2; cdr3_aa: CASRPGRGYGYTF; cdr3_nt: TGTGCCAGCAGGCCGGGACGGGGCTATGGCTACACCTTC
v_call: TRBV5-6; d_call: TRBD1; clone_size: .; j_call: TRBJ2-6; cdr3_aa: CASSLGPTGGAGANVLTF; cdr3_nt: TGTGCCAGCAGCTTGGGGCCAACAGGGGGCGCTGGGGCCAACGTCCTGACTTTC
v_call: TRBV7-2; d_call: TRBD1; clone_size: .; j_call: TRBJ1-2; cdr3_aa: CASSLGTGPPKDGYTF; cdr3_nt: TGTGCCAGCAGCTTAGGGACAGGGCCGCCCAAGGATGGCTACACCTTC
v_call: TRBV13; d_call: TRBD2; clone_size: .; j_call: TRBJ2-1; cdr3_aa: CASSFRSGGLNEQFF; cdr3_nt: TGTGCCAGCAGCTTTCGGAGCGGGGGGCTCAATGAGCAGTTCTTC
v_call: TRBV6-5; d_call: TRBD2; clone_size: .; j_call: TRBJ2-1; cdr3_aa: CASSMAASGYNEQFF; cdr3_nt: TGTGCCAGCAGCATGGCCGCTAGCGGATACAATGAGCAGTTCTTC
v_call: TRBV4-1; d_call: .; clone_size: .; j_call: TRBJ1-2; cdr3_aa: CASSQVGGRRNYGHTF; cdr3_nt: TGCGCCAGCAGCCAAGTTGGGGGACGGCGGAACTATGGCCACACCTTC
v_call: TRBV28; d_call: .; clone_size: .; j_call: TRBJ2-7; cdr3_aa: CASSLSVAESYEQYF; cdr3_nt: TGTGCCAGCAGTTTATCAGTAGCGGAGTCCTACGAGCAGTACTTC
v_call: TRBV7-9; d_call: TRBD2; clone_size: .; j_call: TRBJ2-1; cdr3_aa: CASSLNLAGKSYNEQFF; cdr3_nt: TGTGCCAGCAGCTTAAATCTAGCGGGAAAGTCCTACAATGAGCAGTTCTTC
v_call: TRBV5-8; d_call: TRBD1; clone_size: .; j_call: TRBJ2-7; cdr3_aa: CASSLTPYSAAGGLGEQYF; cdr3_nt: TGTGCCAGCAGCTTGACCCCCTATTCGGCGGCAGGGGGCTTGGGGGAGCAGTACTTC
v_call: TRBV7-7; d_call: TRBD2; clone_size: few; j_call: TRBJ2-5; cdr3_aa: CASSGTSGQTQYF; cdr3_nt: TGTGCCAGCAGTGGGACTAGCGGTCAGACCCAGTACTTC